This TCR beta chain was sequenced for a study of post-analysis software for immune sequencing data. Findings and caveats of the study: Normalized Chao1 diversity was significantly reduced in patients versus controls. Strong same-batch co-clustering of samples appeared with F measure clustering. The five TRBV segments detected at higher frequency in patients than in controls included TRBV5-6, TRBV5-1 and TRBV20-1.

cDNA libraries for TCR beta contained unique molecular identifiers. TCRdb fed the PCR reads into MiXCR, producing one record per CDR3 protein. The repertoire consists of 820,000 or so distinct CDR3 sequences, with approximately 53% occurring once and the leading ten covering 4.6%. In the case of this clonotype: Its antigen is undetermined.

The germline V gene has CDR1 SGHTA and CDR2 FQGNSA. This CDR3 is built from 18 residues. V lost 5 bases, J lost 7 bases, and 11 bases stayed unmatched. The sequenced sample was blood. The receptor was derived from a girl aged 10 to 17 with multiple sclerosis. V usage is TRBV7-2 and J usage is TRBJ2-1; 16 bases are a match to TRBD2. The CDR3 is CASSREGTSGGARNEQFF. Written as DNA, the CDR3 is TGTGCCAGCAGCAGAGAGGGGACTAGCGGGGGGGCTAGGAATGAGCAGTTCTTC.